The subject of this entry is one TCR beta chain. Its antigen is undetermined. This specimen comes from a study of T-cell reconstitution after alpha-beta-depleted transplantation in children. Study-level findings and limits: Approximately two months post-transplant, alpha-beta T cells reportedly originated from several hundred expanded graft clones.

This CDR3 contains 15 residues. Losses at the gene ends were 5 bases for V and 0 bases for J; bases not matched to a gene: 4. TCRbeta library preparation incorporated unique molecular identifiers. TCRdb reprocessed the PCR reads via MiXCR and lists one record per CDR3 protein. The sample contains about 980,000 distinct CDR3 sequences, about 29% of which appear only once. This TCR was sampled from a boy less than two years old who had a stem cell transplant for SCID, so the T cells may come from the graft donor. The sequences come from PBMCs, mostly from graft donor cells, collected 360 days after TCRalphabeta/CD19-depleted stem cell transplant. The rearrangement links TRBV12-3 or TRBV12-4 to TRBJ2-7, with 10 bases that match TRBD1. The CDR3 spells CASSAGQGNSYEQYF. The CDR3 coding sequence is TGTGCCAGCAGTGCGGGACAGGGGAACTCCTACGAGCAGTACTTC.